The next 27 T cell receptor beta chains were all read from a single sample in a study of long-term antiretroviral therapy in people with HIV. Survey-level resolution applied to immunoSEQ assay v3.0. Using immunoSEQ multiplex PCR, the repertoire was profiled, and TCRdb retains in-frame clones only, with some absent. The sample includes about 50,000 clones, about 86% of them seen just once. This sample comprised unsorted PBMCs, obtained 0.8 years after starting antiretroviral therapy. Receptors originate from a woman younger than 30 with HIV.

The chain joins TRBV5-3 to TRBJ2-1; 7 bases align to TRBD2. TRBV5-3 is filed as an ORF, its function uncertain. Losses at the gene ends were 2 bases for V and 8 bases for J; bases not matched to a gene: 13. CDR3 size: 16 residues. The CDR3 sequence is CARSFFCGRVADEQFF. The CDR3, as DNA: TGTGCCAGAAGCTTCTTCTGCGGGAGAGTAGCAGATGAGCAGTTCTTC.

The V and J genes are TRBV7-2 and TRBJ2-7, with D hard to call. The V end lost 8 bases, the J end lost 3 bases, and 8 bases lay between the germline ends. CDR3 size: 11 residues. Germline V gene data show CDR1 as SGHTA and CDR2 as FQGNSA. CDR3 DNA sequence: TGTGCCAGCTCCCCCCACTACGAGCAGTACTTC. Amino acid sequence: CASSPHYEQYF.

The V call is TRBV7-9, the J call TRBJ1-2; D is possibly TRBD1 (6 bases). The V gene's germline CDR1 is SEHNR and CDR2 FQNEAQ (reference sequence). V gave up 5 bases and J gave up 5 bases, with 18 bases separating them. This CDR3 spans 15 amino acids. CDR3 coding DNA: TGTGCCAGCAGCCCTAGGCTAAGGGGGGTATATGGCTACACCTTC. Translating gives CASSPRLRGVYGYTF.

The chain employs TRBV18 and TRBJ2-5; no clear D gene. With 3 bases removed from V and 0 bases from J, the gap between germline ends came to 8 bases. Germline V gene data show CDR1 as KGHSH and CDR2 as LQKENI. There are 14 residues in the CDR3. The CDR3 reads CASSPTLYQETQYF. The CDR3 bases are TGTGCCAGCTCACCGACACTGTACCAAGAGACCCAGTACTTC.

The chain uses TRBV19 and TRBJ2-2; weak D call: TRBD1 (5 bases). The V end lost 4 bases, the J end lost 6 bases, and 12 bases lay between the germline ends. The CDR3 consists of 14 residues. Germline V gives CDR1 LNHDA, CDR2 SQIVND (reference sequence). In nucleotides, the CDR3 is TGTGCCAGTAGTACTTGGACAAATCCCGGGGAGCTGTTTTTT. Protein sequence: CASSTWTNPGELFF.

This clone was seen only once. This chain links TRBV28 with TRBJ1-1; no clear D gene. Germline V CDR1 and CDR2: MDHEN, SYDVKM. V was clipped by 3 bases and J by 5 bases, with 13 bases between them. This CDR3 is built from 14 residues. CDR3 nucleotide sequence: TGTGCCAGCAGTTTGGGTGGGAGGGTAACTGAAGCTTTCTTT. Translated, it gives CASSLGGRVTEAFF.

Worth noting for this clone: The same CDR3 arises from other DNA sequences in this sample as well. The rearrangement uses TRBV27 and TRBJ2-7, with unresolved D. From germline, CDR1 is MNHEY and CDR2 SMNVEV (reference sequence). Trimming stripped 0 bases from V and 9 bases from J, with 12 bases between. This CDR3 spans 13 amino acids. As DNA, the CDR3 is TGTGCCAGCAGTTTATCGCCCAACAGCGCGCAGTACTTC. The encoded protein is CASSLSPNSAQYF.

The V and J genes are TRBV5-1 and TRBJ2-3; 10 bases fit TRBD1. The V gene's germline CDR1 is SGHRS and CDR2 YFSETQ. J lost 2 bases, V lost 4 bases, and 10 bases had no gene match. The length of the CDR3 is 17 residues. CDR3 loop: CASSAWRTGGATDTQYF. CDR3 sequence (DNA): TGCGCCAGCAGCGCATGGCGGACAGGGGGGGCCACAGATACGCAGTATTTT.

This chain joins TRBV18 and TRBJ2-3; D is ambiguous. Germline V lookup: CDR1 KGHSH, CDR2 LQKENI. The CDR3 runs 12 residues. V was trimmed by 2 bases and J by 6 bases, leaving 6 bases between them. CDR3 nucleotides: TGTGCCAGCTCACCAGGTCAGGATACGCAGTATTTT. Protein: CASSPGQDTQYF.

The chain recombines TRBV5-4 with TRBJ2-5; D unclear. V lost 1 base to trimming and J lost 4 bases, with 8 bases between them. Germline values: CDR1 SGHNT, CDR2 YYREEE (reference sequence). This CDR3 is 13 amino acids long. CDR3 residues: CASSLNSLETQYF. The CDR3 DNA reads as TGTGCCAGCAGCTTGAACAGCCTAGAGACCCAGTACTTC.

This rearrangement joins TRBV7-9 to TRBJ2-5, with D possibly being TRBD1 (7 bases). Trimming shortened V by 7 bases and J by 4 bases, and 19 bases separated the two germline ends. The CDR3 spans 15 residues. Looked up from germline, CDR1 is SEHNR and CDR2 is FQNEAQ (reference sequence). CDR3 loop: CASTPGQGGIETQYF. The CDR3 coding sequence is TGTGCCAGCACCCCAGGGCAGGGGGGAATAGAGACCCAGTACTTC. Using reference TRBV7-9 and TRBJ2-5 for the parts outside the CDR3, the full variable domain is DTGVSQNPRHKITKRGQNVTFRCDPISEHNRLYWYRQTLGQGPEFLTYFQNEAQLEKSRLLSDRFSAERPKGSFSTLEIQRTEQGDSAMYLCASTPGQGGIETQYFGPGTRLLVL.

The V gene is TRBV7-8, the J gene TRBJ2-5; the D gene is possibly TRBD1 (6 bases). The CDR3 is made up of 15 amino acids. Germline CDR1 SGHVS, CDR2 FQNEAQ. Trimming removed 4 bases at V and 2 bases at J, with 14 bases between. DNA of the CDR3: TGTGCCAGCAGCTCGTGGACAGCCGAACAAGAGACCCAGTACTTC. Translated, it gives CASSSWTAEQETQYF.

The CDR3 DNA follows: TGCGCCAGCAGCCCCGGCAGGGACTACTCCTACGAGCAGTACTTC. Protein sequence: CASSPGRDYSYEQYF. The J gene is TRBJ2-7, the V gene TRBV5-1, with 7 bases matching TRBD2. V was pared by 4 bases and J by 0 bases, with 7 bases of the junction left unmatched. Germline assignment: CDR1 SGHRS and CDR2 YFSETQ. The CDR3 consists of 15 residues.

This clone was counted a single time. The V gene is TRBV6-5, the J gene TRBJ2-4; D gene ambiguous. Trimming left V 3 bases short and J 1 base short, with 13 bases between. This CDR3 has 16 residues. Germline CDR1 reads MNHEY; CDR2 reads SVGAGI. CDR3 bases: TGTGCCAGCAGTTATGGCCAGGCGGTTGCCAAAAACATTCAGTACTTC. Its translation: CASSYGQAVAKNIQYF.

The chain recombines TRBV15 with TRBJ2-4; D is unresolved. Trimming pared 0 bases from V and 6 bases from J, leaving 0 bases between. CDR1 is LNHNV, CDR2 YYDKDF, per germline (reference sequence). CDR3 size: 11 residues. The DNA for the CDR3 is TGTGCCACCAGCAGAGAAAACATTCAGTACTTC. Encoded protein: CATSRENIQYF.

J is TRBJ2-5 and V is TRBV15; 9 bases are shared with TRBD1. The length of the CDR3 is 15 residues. From germline, CDR1 is LNHNV and CDR2 YYDKDF (reference sequence). V was pared by 7 bases and J by 1 base, with 7 bases of the junction left unmatched. The CDR3 DNA follows: TGTGCCACCACCCTAGGGGGACAGGGCCAAGAGACCCAGTACTTC. It specifies CATTLGGQGQETQYF.

The chain joins TRBV10-2 to TRBJ2-3; TRBD2 aligns across 12 bases. Germline lookup yields CDR1 WSHSY and CDR2 SAAADI. This CDR3 region has 18 residues. V was pared by 4 bases and J by 1 base, with 9 bases of the junction left unmatched. The DNA for the CDR3 is TGCGCCAGCAGTGGGCTAGCGGGAGGGCCCGGAGGCACAGATACGCAGTATTTT. Protein: CASSGLAGGPGGTDTQYF.

This rearrangement joins TRBV6-6 to TRBJ1-1; 7 nucleotides align to TRBD1. Per germline, CDR1 MNHNY and CDR2 SVGAGI (reference sequence). The V segment lost 6 bases and the J segment 5 bases; nucleotides outside the gene matches: 9. CDR3 size: 14 residues. The CDR3 nucleotides read TGTGCCAGCAGCCTTCAAAGGGGGCAGACTGAAGCTTTCTTT. This translates into CASSLQRGQTEAFF.

The chain employs TRBV28 and TRBJ2-1, with TRBD2 matching over 14 bases. V shed 6 bases, J shed 10 bases, and the junction held 8 bases outside the gene matches. Germline CDR1 MDHEN, CDR2 SYDVKM. This CDR3 is built from 15 residues. The CDR3 DNA follows: TGTGCCAGCAGACCACGGGGACTAGCGGGAGAGGAGCAGTTCTTC. Its protein is CASRPRGLAGEEQFF.

CDR3 residues: CASSPKNLDSTDTQYF. CDR3 DNA: TGTGCCAGCTCACCAAAGAACTTGGACAGCACAGATACGCAGTATTTT. The rearrangement joins TRBV18 to TRBJ2-3; D is unresolved. The germline gives CDR1 KGHSH, CDR2 LQKENI. The V end lost 2 bases, the J end lost 0 bases, and 12 bases lay between the germline ends. The CDR3 covers 16 residues. Filled out from reference TRBV18 and TRBJ2-3, the complete variable domain reads NAGVMQNPRHLVRRRGQEARLRCSPMKGHSHVYWYRQLPEEGLKFMVYLQKENIIDESGMPKERFSAEFPKEGPSILRIQQVVRGDSAAYFCASSPKNLDSTDTQYFGPGTRLTVL.

The chain has TRBV18 and TRBJ1-5, with TRBD1 matching over 7 bases. Germline V lookup: CDR1 KGHSH, CDR2 LQKENI. Germline trimming cut 9 bases from V and 0 bases from J; bases unmatched to any gene: 11. This CDR3 has 16 residues. CDR3 coding DNA: TGTGCCAGTTGCCCCGGGACAGCCTATAGCAATCAGCCCCAGCATTTT. Residues: CASCPGTAYSNQPQHF.

The chain combines TRBV6-1 with TRBJ2-7; D is perhaps TRBD1 (5 bases). Germline values: CDR1 MNHNS, CDR2 SASEGT. V dropped 4 bases and J dropped 2 bases, with 12 bases sitting between them. The CDR3 contains 14 residues. The DNA of the CDR3 is TGTGCCAGCAGTGGCCGGCAGGGCGCCTACGAGCAGTACTTC. The encoded protein is CASSGRQGAYEQYF.

The J gene is TRBJ1-3, the V gene TRBV5-6, with 7 bases fitting TRBD1. This CDR3 comprises 17 residues. CDR1 is SGHDT, CDR2 YYEEEE, per germline. J was trimmed by 8 bases and V by 0 bases; bases with no gene match: 14. In nucleotides, the CDR3 is TGTGCCAGCAGCTTGGAGTGGCCCGGGACAGAGGGTTACACCATATATTTT. Translation gives CASSLEWPGTEGYTIYF. The complete variable domain, with remaining parts taken from reference TRBV5-6 and TRBJ1-3, reads DAGVTQSPTHLIKTRGQQVTLRCSPKSGHDTVSWYQQALGQGPQFIFQYYEEEERQRGNFPDRFSGHQFPNYSSELNVNALLLGDSALYLCASSLEWPGTEGYTIYFGEGSWLTVV.

This chain joins TRBV6-5 and TRBJ1-2, with TRBD1 identical over 9 bases. The CDR3 length is 14 residues. Germline V gene sequence: CDR1 MNHEY, CDR2 SVGAGI. Trimming took 5 bases from V and 8 from J; bases not matched to a gene: 9. CDR3 amino acids: CASSLQGALEGYTF. The CDR3 DNA follows: TGTGCCAGCAGTCTACAGGGGGCTCTGGAGGGCTACACCTTC.

The chain joins TRBV11-2 to TRBJ1-1; TRBD1 agrees at 7 bases. Losses at the gene ends were 5 bases for V and 7 bases for J; bases not matched to a gene: 7. CDR1 SGHAT and CDR2 FQNNGV come from the germline V gene. CDR3 length: 13 residues. This CDR3 reads CASSQQGQFEAFF. CDR3 DNA: TGTGCCAGCAGCCAACAGGGACAGTTTGAAGCTTTCTTT.

The chain recombines TRBV5-1 with TRBJ2-3; TRBD1 is a possible D gene (5 bases). V was shortened by 1 base and J by 4 bases, with 10 bases between the two germline ends. CDR3 length: 14 amino acids. Germline V gene sequence: CDR1 SGHRS, CDR2 YFSETQ. CDR3 DNA sequence: TGCGCCAGCAGCTTGTCCCAGGGTGCAGATACGCAGTATTTT. It encodes CASSLSQGADTQYF.

The V and J genes are TRBV5-4 and TRBJ2-1, with 8 bases that match TRBD1. Germline lookup yields CDR1 SGHNT and CDR2 YYREEE (reference sequence). V was pared by 1 base and J by 4 bases, with 7 bases of the junction left unmatched. This CDR3 spans 16 amino acids. CDR3 DNA sequence: TGTGCCAGCAGCTTGCCCAGGGGGCGAACTTACAATGAGCAGTTCTTC. This sequence encodes CASSLPRGRTYNEQFF.